This is a list of T cell receptor beta chains from one sample in a study of T cell changes during pregnancy in multiple sclerosis. Only in-frame clones appear in the TCRdb table, and some are missing; sequencing was by immunoSEQ multiplex PCR. This table holds approximately 37,000 clones, about nine tenths found once. The specimen was CD4+ T cells from peripheral blood mononuclear cells, collected in the third trimester of pregnancy. All receptors come from a female donor in good health, enrolled as a control in a pregnancy study. The CDR3 runs from the conserved cysteine through the conserved F or W. Each record gives: clone size, V gene, D gene, J gene, CDR3 protein, CDR3 DNA. The D gene is left open where the match is weak. Size values are once, few and many counts, or a class for expanded clones, and some rows have none.

clone size: NA; V gene: TRBV19; D gene: TRBD1; J gene: TRBJ1-5; CDR3 protein: CASTQDRASNQPQHF; CDR3 DNA: TGTGCCAGTACCCAGGACAGGGCTAGCAATCAGCCCCAGCATTTT
clone size: NA; V gene: TRBV15; D gene: NA; J gene: TRBJ2-3; CDR3 protein: CATSVLTFSRGTQYF; CDR3 DNA: TGTGCCACCAGCGTATTAACCTTTAGTCGCGGTACGCAGTATTTT
clone size: NA; V gene: TRBV18; D gene: NA; J gene: TRBJ1-5; CDR3 protein: CASSPPARGSDQPQHF; CDR3 DNA: TGTGCCAGCTCACCACCGGCGCGGGGGTCAGATCAGCCCCAGCATTTT
clone size: NA; V gene: TRBV5-6; D gene: TRBD2; J gene: TRBJ2-3; CDR3 protein: CASSPSGGATDTQYF; CDR3 DNA: TGTGCCAGCAGCCCTAGCGGGGGGGCCACAGATACGCAGTATTTT
clone size: once; V gene: TRBV6-1; D gene: TRBD1; J gene: TRBJ1-6; CDR3 protein: CASSEDRGLSPLHF; CDR3 DNA: TGTGCCAGCAGTGAAGACAGGGGGCTTTCACCCCTCCACTTT
clone size: NA; V gene: TRBV2; D gene: NA; J gene: TRBJ1-1; CDR3 protein: CASSPGDTEAFF; CDR3 DNA: TGTGCCAGCAGTCCAGGGGACACTGAAGCTTTCTTT
clone size: NA; V gene: TRBV9; D gene: NA; J gene: TRBJ2-1; CDR3 protein: CASRRDRGTYNEQFF; CDR3 DNA: TGTGCCAGCAGAAGAGATCGAGGAACCTACAATGAGCAGTTCTTC
clone size: NA; V gene: TRBV2; D gene: NA; J gene: TRBJ2-3; CDR3 protein: CASSYVGDTQYF; CDR3 DNA: TGTGCCAGCAGCTACGTCGGAGATACGCAGTATTTT
clone size: medium-sized; V gene: TRBV5-1; D gene: TRBD2; J gene: TRBJ2-5; CDR3 protein: CASSLTSAQETQYF; CDR3 DNA: TGCGCCAGCAGCTTAACTAGCGCCCAAGAGACCCAGTACTTC
clone size: once; V gene: TRBV15; D gene: TRBD2; J gene: TRBJ2-2; CDR3 protein: CATSSGGFGDTGELFF; CDR3 DNA: TGTGCCACCAGTAGCGGGGGGTTTGGAGACACCGGGGAGCTGTTTTTT
clone size: NA; V gene: TRBV28; D gene: TRBD1; J gene: TRBJ2-7; CDR3 protein: CASTGTGRAYEQYF; CDR3 DNA: TGTGCCAGCACCGGGACAGGGCGGGCCTACGAGCAGTACTTC
clone size: NA; V gene: TRBV5-1; D gene: NA; J gene: TRBJ2-7; CDR3 protein: CASSPPDGGTDEQYF; CDR3 DNA: TGCGCCAGCAGCCCGCCAGACGGGGGAACGGACGAGCAGTACTTC